This T cell receptor beta chain was profiled in a study of control samples from healthy donors and cancer patients (dated by TCRdb to about 2020). Libraries were made using the immunoSEQ multiplex PCR assay. TCRdb's version of the immuneACCESS table is confined to in-frame rearrangements and falls short of the full clone set. An unresolved V gene accounts for under half of the shortfall where checked; the remainder is of unknown origin. The sample profile shows around 140,000 clones; roughly 94% of them were found once. The top ten hold around 14% of the sample. In the germline V gene, CDR1 corresponds to SGDLS and CDR2 to YYNGEE. CDR3 length: 13 amino acids, cysteine to phenylalanine. Only CDR3 DNA remains: 39 bases, in frame from the first base. Trimming takes 4 bases from V and 2 bases from J, and the germline ends sit 10 bases apart. Regarding this clone: This clone's antigen is unknown. No much larger clone is present one base from it, and per-base qualities are unavailable.

Sequenced material: blood. The clonotype comes from a man aged 40-49 years in good health. The rearrangement combines TRBV9 with TRBJ2-7; the D gene identity is not certain. The CDR3 protein is CASSLGPPYEQYF. The nucleotides read TGTGCCAGCAGCCTCGGGCCTCCCTACGAGCAGTACTTC.